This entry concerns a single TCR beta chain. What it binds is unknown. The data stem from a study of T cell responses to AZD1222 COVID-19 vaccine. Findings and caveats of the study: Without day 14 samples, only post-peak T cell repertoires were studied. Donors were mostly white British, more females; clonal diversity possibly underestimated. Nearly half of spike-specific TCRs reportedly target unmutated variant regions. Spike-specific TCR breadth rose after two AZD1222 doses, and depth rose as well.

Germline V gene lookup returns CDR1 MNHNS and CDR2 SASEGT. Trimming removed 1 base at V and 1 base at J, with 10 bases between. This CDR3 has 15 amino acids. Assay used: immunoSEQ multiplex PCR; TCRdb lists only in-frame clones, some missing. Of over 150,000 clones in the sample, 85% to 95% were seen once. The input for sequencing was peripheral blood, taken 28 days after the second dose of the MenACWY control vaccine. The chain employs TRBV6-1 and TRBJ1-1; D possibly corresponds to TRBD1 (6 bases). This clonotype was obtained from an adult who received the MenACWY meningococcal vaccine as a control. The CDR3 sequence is CASSEVRGSNTEAFF. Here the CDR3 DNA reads TGTGCCAGCAGTGAAGTCAGGGGATCGAACACTGAAGCTTTCTTT.